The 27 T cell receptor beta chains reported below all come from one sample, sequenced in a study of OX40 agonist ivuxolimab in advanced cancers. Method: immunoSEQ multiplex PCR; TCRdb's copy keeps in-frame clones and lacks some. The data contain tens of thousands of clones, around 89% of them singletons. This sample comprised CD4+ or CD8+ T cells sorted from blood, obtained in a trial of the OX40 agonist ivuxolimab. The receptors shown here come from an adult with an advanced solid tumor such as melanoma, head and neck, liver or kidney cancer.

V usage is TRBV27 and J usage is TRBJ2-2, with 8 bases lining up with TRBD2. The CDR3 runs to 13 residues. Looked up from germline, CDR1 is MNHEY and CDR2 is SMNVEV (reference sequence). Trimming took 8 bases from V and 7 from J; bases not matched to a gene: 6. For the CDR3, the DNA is TGTGCCAGCCCCCGGGGGGGAGGCGGGGAGCTGTTTTTT. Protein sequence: CASPRGGGGELFF.

The DNA for the CDR3 is TGTGCCAGCAGCTTAGCGGGGAGCAGGGGTGAGACCCAGTACTTC. It yields the protein CASSLAGSRGETQYF. The chain joins TRBV7-9 to TRBJ2-5, with TRBD1 as a possible D gene (6 bases). The CDR3 extends over 15 amino acids. Trimming cost V 0 bases and J 5 bases, with 13 bases left between them. The germline CDR1 and CDR2 sequences are SEHNR and FQNEAQ (reference sequence). The entire variable domain, with the rest obtained from reference TRBV7-9 and TRBJ2-5, is as follows: DTGVSQNPRHKITKRGQNVTFRCDPISEHNRLYWYRQTLGQGPEFLTYFQNEAQLEKSRLLSDRFSAERPKGSFSTLEIQRTEQGDSAMYLCASSLAGSRGETQYFGPGTRLLVL.

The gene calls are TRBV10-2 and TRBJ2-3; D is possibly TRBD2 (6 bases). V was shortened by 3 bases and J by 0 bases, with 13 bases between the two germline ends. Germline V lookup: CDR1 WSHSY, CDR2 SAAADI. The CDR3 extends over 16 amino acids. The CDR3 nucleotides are TGCGCCAGCAGTGATTATGTTGCGGGAAGCACAGATACGCAGTATTTT. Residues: CASSDYVAGSTDTQYF.

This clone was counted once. The CDR3 protein is CSWERGYGYTF. CDR3 bases: TGCAGTTGGGAACGTGGCTATGGCTACACCTTC. The chain couples TRBV20-1 to TRBJ1-2; D ambiguous. Trimming cost V 8 bases and J 4 bases, with 11 bases left between them. The CDR3 consists of 11 residues. Germline CDR1 reads DFQATT; CDR2 reads SNEGSKA (reference sequence).

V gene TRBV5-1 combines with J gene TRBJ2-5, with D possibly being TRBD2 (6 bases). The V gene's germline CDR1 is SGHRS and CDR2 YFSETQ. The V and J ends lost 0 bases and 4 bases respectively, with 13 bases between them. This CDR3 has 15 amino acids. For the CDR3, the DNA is TGCGCCAGCAGCTTGGGCTCCGGGAGTACAGAGACCCAGTACTTC. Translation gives CASSLGSGSTETQYF.

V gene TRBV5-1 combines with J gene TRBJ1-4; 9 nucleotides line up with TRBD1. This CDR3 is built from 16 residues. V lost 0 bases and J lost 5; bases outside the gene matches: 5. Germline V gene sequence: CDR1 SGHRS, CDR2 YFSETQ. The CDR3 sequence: CASSLGGTGRNEKLFF. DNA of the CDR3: TGCGCCAGCAGCTTGGGAGGGACAGGGCGGAATGAAAAACTGTTTTTT.

CDR3 in DNA: TGTGCCAGTACTTCGAGTCGACAGGGGGTCTCTGAAGCTTTCTTT. The encoded protein is CASTSSRQGVSEAFF. The chain has TRBV19 and TRBJ1-1; 9 bases match TRBD1. V gave up 7 bases and J gave up 6 bases; unmatched junction bases: 12. This CDR3 contains 15 residues. In germline, CDR1 is LNHDA, CDR2 SQIVND (reference sequence).

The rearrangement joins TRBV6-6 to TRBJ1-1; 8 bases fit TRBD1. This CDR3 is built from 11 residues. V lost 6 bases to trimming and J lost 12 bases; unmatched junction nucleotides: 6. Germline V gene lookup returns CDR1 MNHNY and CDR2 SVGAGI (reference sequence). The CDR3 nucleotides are TGTGCCAGCAGCGCACAGGGGGTTACTTTCTTT. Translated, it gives CASSAQGVTFF.

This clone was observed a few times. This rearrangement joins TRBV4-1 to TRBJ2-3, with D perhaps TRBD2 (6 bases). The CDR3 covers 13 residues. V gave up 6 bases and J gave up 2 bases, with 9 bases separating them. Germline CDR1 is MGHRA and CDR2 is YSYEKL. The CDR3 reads CASRGGLTDTQYF. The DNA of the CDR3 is TGCGCCAGCAGGGGGGGACTCACAGATACGCAGTATTTT.

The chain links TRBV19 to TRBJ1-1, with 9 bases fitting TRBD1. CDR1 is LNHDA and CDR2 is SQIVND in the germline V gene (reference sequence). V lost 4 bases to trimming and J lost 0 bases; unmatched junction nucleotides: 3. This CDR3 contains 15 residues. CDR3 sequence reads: CASSTGQGMNTEAFF. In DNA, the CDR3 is TGTGCCAGTAGTACCGGACAGGGGATGAACACTGAAGCTTTCTTT. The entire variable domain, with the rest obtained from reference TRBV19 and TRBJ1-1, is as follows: DGGITQSPKYLFRKEGQNVTLSCEQNLNHDAMYWYRQDPGQGLRLIYYSQIVNDFQKGDIAEGYSVSREKKESFPLTVTSAQKNPTAFYLCASSTGQGMNTEAFFGQGTRLTVV.

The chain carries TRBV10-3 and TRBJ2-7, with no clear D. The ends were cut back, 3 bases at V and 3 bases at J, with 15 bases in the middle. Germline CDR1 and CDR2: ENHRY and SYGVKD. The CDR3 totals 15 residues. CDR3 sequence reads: CAISDLGGADYEQYF. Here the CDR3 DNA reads TGTGCCATCAGTGACCTCGGTGGAGCTGACTACGAGCAGTACTTC.

For the CDR3, the DNA is TGTGCCAGCAGTTTAACCAGGGGAGCTAATGAAAAACTGTTTTTT. This codes for CASSLTRGANEKLFF. The rearrangement joins TRBV27 to TRBJ1-4, with D perhaps matching TRBD1 (6 bases). Germline V gene lookup returns CDR1 MNHEY and CDR2 SMNVEV (reference sequence). Trimming cost V 2 bases and J 3 bases, with 10 bases left between them. This CDR3 has 15 residues.

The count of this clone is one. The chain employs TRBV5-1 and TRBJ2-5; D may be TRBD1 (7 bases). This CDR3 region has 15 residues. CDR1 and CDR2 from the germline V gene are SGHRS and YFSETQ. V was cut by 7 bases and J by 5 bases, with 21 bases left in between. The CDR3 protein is CASYRGGGASETQYF. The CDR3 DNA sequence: TGCGCCAGCTACAGGGGAGGTGGAGCGTCTGAGACCCAGTACTTC.

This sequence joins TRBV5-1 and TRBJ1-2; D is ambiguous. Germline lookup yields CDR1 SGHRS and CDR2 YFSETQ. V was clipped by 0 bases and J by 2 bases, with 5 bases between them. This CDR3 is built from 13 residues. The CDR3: CASSLGQNYGYTF. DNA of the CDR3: TGCGCCAGCAGCTTGGGCCAGAACTATGGCTACACCTTC.

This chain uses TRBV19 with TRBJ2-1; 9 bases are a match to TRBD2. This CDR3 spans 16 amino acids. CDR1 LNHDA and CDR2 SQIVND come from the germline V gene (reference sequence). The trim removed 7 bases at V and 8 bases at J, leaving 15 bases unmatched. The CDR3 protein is CASTKTHSGSSDEQFF. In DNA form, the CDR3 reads TGTGCCAGTACCAAAACCCATAGCGGGAGCTCCGATGAGCAGTTCTTC.

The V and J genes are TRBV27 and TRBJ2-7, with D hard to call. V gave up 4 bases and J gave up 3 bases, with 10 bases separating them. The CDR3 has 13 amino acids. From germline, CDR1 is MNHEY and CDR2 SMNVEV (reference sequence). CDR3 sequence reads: CASSSPGRYEQYF. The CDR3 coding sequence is TGTGCCAGCAGTTCACCGGGCCGCTACGAGCAGTACTTC.

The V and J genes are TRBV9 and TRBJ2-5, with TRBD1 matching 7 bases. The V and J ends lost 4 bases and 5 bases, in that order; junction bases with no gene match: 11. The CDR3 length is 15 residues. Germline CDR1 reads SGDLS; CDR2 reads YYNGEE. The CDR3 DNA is TGTGCCAGCAGCTCTGGACAGGCTGGAGTGGAGACCCAGTACTTC. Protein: CASSSGQAGVETQYF.

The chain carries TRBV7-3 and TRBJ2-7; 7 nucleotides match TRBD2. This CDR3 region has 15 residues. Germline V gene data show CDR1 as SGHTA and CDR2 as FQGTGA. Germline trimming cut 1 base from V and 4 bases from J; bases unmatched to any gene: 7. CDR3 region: CASSLRVREAYEQYF. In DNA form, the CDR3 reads TGTGCCAGCAGCTTAAGGGTTCGGGAGGCATACGAGCAGTACTTC.

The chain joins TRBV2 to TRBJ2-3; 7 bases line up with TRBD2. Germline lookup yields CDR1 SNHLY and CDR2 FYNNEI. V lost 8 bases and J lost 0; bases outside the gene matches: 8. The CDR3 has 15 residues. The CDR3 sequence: CASGGTNPSTDTQYF. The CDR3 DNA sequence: TGTGCCAGCGGGGGGACTAATCCTAGCACAGATACGCAGTATTTT.

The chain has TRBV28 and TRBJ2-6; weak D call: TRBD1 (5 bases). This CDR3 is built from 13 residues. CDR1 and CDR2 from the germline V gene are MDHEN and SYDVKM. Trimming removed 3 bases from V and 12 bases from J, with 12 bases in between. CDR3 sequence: CASSLGWQGVLTF. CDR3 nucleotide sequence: TGTGCCAGCAGTTTGGGGTGGCAGGGCGTCCTGACTTTC.

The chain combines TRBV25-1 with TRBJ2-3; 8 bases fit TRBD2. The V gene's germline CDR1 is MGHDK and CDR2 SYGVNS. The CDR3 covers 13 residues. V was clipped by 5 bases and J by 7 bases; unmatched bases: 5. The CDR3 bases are TGTGCCAGCAGTACCAGCGGGAGTTATACGCAGTATTTT. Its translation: CASSTSGSYTQYF.

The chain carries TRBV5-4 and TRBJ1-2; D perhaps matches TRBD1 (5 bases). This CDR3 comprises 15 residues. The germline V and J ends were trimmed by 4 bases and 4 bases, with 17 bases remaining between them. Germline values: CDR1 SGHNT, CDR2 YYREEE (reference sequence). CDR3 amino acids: CASSQDSRAGYGYTF. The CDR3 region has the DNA TGTGCCAGCAGCCAGGATTCCAGGGCGGGCTATGGCTACACCTTC.

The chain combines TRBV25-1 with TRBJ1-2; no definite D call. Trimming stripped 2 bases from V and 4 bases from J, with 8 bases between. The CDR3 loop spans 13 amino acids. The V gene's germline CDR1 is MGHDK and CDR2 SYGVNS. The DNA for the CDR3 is TGTGCCAGCAGTGAAGGGTCGGTCTATGGCTACACCTTC. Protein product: CASSEGSVYGYTF.

The CDR3 DNA sequence: TGCGCCAGCAGCGACAGCTCCTCAGGGGGGGAGACCCAGTACTTC. Translating it yields CASSDSSSGGETQYF. This rearrangement joins TRBV5-1 to TRBJ2-5; possibly TRBD1 for D (7 bases). Per germline, CDR1 SGHRS and CDR2 YFSETQ. The CDR3 consists of 15 residues. The ends were cut back, 4 bases at V and 5 bases at J, with 18 bases in the middle.

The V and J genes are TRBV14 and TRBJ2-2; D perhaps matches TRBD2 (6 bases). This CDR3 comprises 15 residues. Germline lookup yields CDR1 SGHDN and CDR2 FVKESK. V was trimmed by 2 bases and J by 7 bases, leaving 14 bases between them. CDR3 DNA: TGTGCCAGCAGCCAATTGGGGACTCGTATCGGGGAGCTGTTTTTT. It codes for CASSQLGTRIGELFF.

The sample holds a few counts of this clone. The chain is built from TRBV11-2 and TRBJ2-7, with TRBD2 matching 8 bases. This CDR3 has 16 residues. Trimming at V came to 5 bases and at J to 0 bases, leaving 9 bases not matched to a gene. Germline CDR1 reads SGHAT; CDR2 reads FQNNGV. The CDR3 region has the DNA TGTGCCAGCAGCCTGGATAGCGGGGCTAGCTCCTACGAGCAGTACTTC. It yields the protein CASSLDSGASSYEQYF.

In nucleotides, the CDR3 is TGTGCCAGTTTAGCGGGAGGACAAGATACGCAGTATTTT. Translated: CASLAGGQDTQYF. V and J are TRBV28 and TRBJ2-3, with 10 bases matching TRBD2. The V segment lost 9 bases and the J segment 5 bases; nucleotides outside the gene matches: 5. Germline V lookup: CDR1 MDHEN, CDR2 SYDVKM. This CDR3 has 13 residues.